Listed below are T cell receptor beta chains from one sample, sequenced in a study of patients and donors after allogeneic stem cell transplantation. TCRdb re-analysed the RT-PCR reads in MiXCR, keeping a single row per CDR3 protein. The sample shows about 960,000 distinct CDR3 sequences, roughly 17% of them seen only once. Sequencing was done on a sample of blood, either unsorted or a sorted T cell fraction (not recorded which). These receptors were obtained from a human donor who was either an allogeneic HSCT recipient or a stem cell or donor lymphocyte infusion donor (not recorded which). It is not recorded whose cells these are; they may come from a transplant donor. The CDR3 runs from the conserved cysteine through the conserved F or W. The D gene is left open where the match is weak. Only part of the rows carry a size: once, few, many, or a class if the clone is expanded.

abundance: few; j_gene: TRBJ2-1; d_gene: NA; v_gene: TRBV14; CDR3nt: TGTGCCAGCAGACTAGGGGGTACCAACAATGAGCAGTTCTTC; CDR3aa: CASRLGGTNNEQFF
abundance: few; j_gene: TRBJ2-6; d_gene: TRBD1; v_gene: TRBV7-8; CDR3nt: TGTGCCAGCAGCTTAGTTCCGGGACAGGGGGTCACTGGGGCCAACGTCCTGACTTTC; CDR3aa: CASSLVPGQGVTGANVLTF
abundance: NA; j_gene: TRBJ1-1; d_gene: TRBD1; v_gene: TRBV6-1; CDR3nt: TGTGCCAGCAGCCCAAGACAGGGATTCACTGAAGCTTTCTTT; CDR3aa: CASSPRQGFTEAFF
abundance: many; j_gene: TRBJ2-3; d_gene: TRBD1; v_gene: TRBV10-3; CDR3nt: TGTGCCATCAGCTTGGACAGGGGAGGCACAGATACGCAGTATTTT; CDR3aa: CAISLDRGGTDTQYF
abundance: few; j_gene: TRBJ2-1; d_gene: TRBD2; v_gene: TRBV27; CDR3nt: TGTGCCAGCAGTTTCCAGCGGGGTTGGGAGCAGTTCTTC; CDR3aa: CASSFQRGWEQFF
abundance: NA; j_gene: TRBJ1-1; d_gene: NA; v_gene: TRBV21-1; CDR3nt: TGTGCCAGCAGCAAAGGCGGGACAGGGGCCCCTGAAGCTTTCTTT; CDR3aa: CASSKGGTGAPEAFF
abundance: NA; j_gene: TRBJ2-2; d_gene: NA; v_gene: TRBV9; CDR3nt: TGTGCCAGCAGCGTAGAGAGCACCGGGGAGCTGTTTTTT; CDR3aa: CASSVESTGELFF
abundance: few; j_gene: TRBJ2-1; d_gene: NA; v_gene: TRBV10-3; CDR3nt: TGTGCCATCAGTGAGGGGGGGAGCTCCTACAATGAGCAGTTCTTC; CDR3aa: CAISEGGSSYNEQFF
abundance: few; j_gene: TRBJ2-7; d_gene: TRBD1; v_gene: TRBV2; CDR3nt: TGTGCCAGCAGTGATGACAGGGGGCCCGACGAGCAGTACTTC; CDR3aa: CASSDDRGPDEQYF
abundance: NA; j_gene: TRBJ1-2; d_gene: TRBD1; v_gene: TRBV5-1; CDR3nt: TGCGCCAGCAGCTCGGACAGGTTAAGGGATGGCTACACCTTC; CDR3aa: CASSSDRLRDGYTF
abundance: NA; j_gene: TRBJ1-1; d_gene: TRBD1; v_gene: TRBV5-1; CDR3nt: TGCGCCAGCAGCTCCGACAGGGTAACTGGAGCTTTCTTT; CDR3aa: CASSSDRVTGAFF
abundance: NA; j_gene: TRBJ2-3; d_gene: NA; v_gene: TRBV4-2; CDR3nt: TGTGCCAGCAGCCCCTCGGCTTGGGGACCAGAGGCAGATACGCAGTATTTT; CDR3aa: CASSPSAWGPEADTQYF
abundance: few; j_gene: TRBJ2-1; d_gene: NA; v_gene: TRBV20-1; CDR3nt: TGCAGTGCCTTTATAGGGGGTATGTGGAATGAGCAGTTCTTC; CDR3aa: CSAFIGGMWNEQFF
abundance: few; j_gene: TRBJ2-5; d_gene: TRBD1; v_gene: TRBV25-1; CDR3nt: TGTGCCAGCAGTGACCCCCACAGGGGCCAAGAGACCCAGTACTTC; CDR3aa: CASSDPHRGQETQYF
abundance: few; j_gene: TRBJ1-1; d_gene: NA; v_gene: TRBV4-1; CDR3nt: TGCGCCAGCAGTGGTATTAGTACTGAAGCTTTCTTT; CDR3aa: CASSGISTEAFF
abundance: few; j_gene: TRBJ2-3; d_gene: TRBD2; v_gene: TRBV12-3/TRBV12-4; CDR3nt: TGTGCCAGCAGTTCTGAGGTGGGAGGGGCAGATACGCAGTATTTT; CDR3aa: CASSSEVGGADTQYF
abundance: few; j_gene: TRBJ2-2; d_gene: NA; v_gene: TRBV12-3/TRBV12-4; CDR3nt: TGTGCCAGCAGTGCCCAACAGGAGACCGGGGAGCTGTTTTTT; CDR3aa: CASSAQQETGELFF
abundance: NA; j_gene: TRBJ2-5; d_gene: NA; v_gene: TRBV3-1; CDR3nt: TGTGCCAGCAGCCAAAACAGGAAAGAGACCCAGTACTTC; CDR3aa: CASSQNRKETQYF
abundance: NA; j_gene: TRBJ2-1; d_gene: TRBD2; v_gene: TRBV5-1; CDR3nt: TGCGCCAGCAGCTTGAGTAAGCGGGGGACCCCTGAGCAGTTCTTC; CDR3aa: CASSLSKRGTPEQFF
abundance: NA; j_gene: TRBJ1-4; d_gene: TRBD1; v_gene: TRBV6-5; CDR3nt: TGTGCCAGCAGTTCCGGACAGGGGGGTAGTGAAAAACTGTTTTTT; CDR3aa: CASSSGQGGSEKLFF